Below are 15 T cell receptor beta chains sequenced from a single sample in a study of molecular identifiers for immune sequencing clone quantification. TCRdb recomputed calls from the PCR reads with MiXCR, one row per CDR3 protein. The data contain more than 450,000 distinct CDR3 sequences, about a fifth of them seen just once; the ten biggest clones take up about 0.78%. The sequencing input was naive CD8+ T cells from blood, with Jurkat cell RNA spiked in. The subset is: FACS-sorted CD8+CD4-CCR7+CD45RA+ naive T cells. Receptors were obtained from a human donor in good health. Some libraries in this study had Jurkat cell RNA spiked in.

Only a few counts were recorded for this clonotype. The chain links TRBV24-1 to TRBJ2-1; 8 positions agree with TRBD2. CDR1 is KGHDR, CDR2 SFDVKD, per germline. The V gene end was trimmed by 2 bases and the J gene end by 7 bases; junction bases not matched to a gene: 18. The CDR3 is made up of 19 amino acids. CDR3 sequence: CATSDSLAGMGPAYNEQFF. CDR3 DNA sequence: TGTGCCACCAGTGATTCTCTAGCGGGTATGGGGCCCGCTTATAATGAGCAGTTCTTC.

This clonotype was counted many times. This chain links TRBV7-9 with TRBJ2-7; 7 nucleotides align to TRBD1. After removal of 5 bases from V and 2 bases from J, the junction contained 6 bases not matched to a gene. This CDR3 has 14 amino acids. Germline lookup yields CDR1 SEHNR and CDR2 FQNEAQ (reference sequence). In DNA form, the CDR3 reads TGTGCCAGCAGCCCACGACAGGGAACCTACGAGCAGTACTTC. It encodes CASSPRQGTYEQYF. Full variable domain (outside the CDR3, taken from reference TRBV7-9 and TRBJ2-7): DTGVSQNPRHKITKRGQNVTFRCDPISEHNRLYWYRQTLGQGPEFLTYFQNEAQLEKSRLLSDRFSAERPKGSFSTLEIQRTEQGDSAMYLCASSPRQGTYEQYFGPGTRLTVT.

The table lists this clonotype with many counts. The rearrangement uses TRBV18 and TRBJ1-5; the D gene is possibly TRBD1 (5 bases). The CDR3 has 13 amino acids. Germline V gives CDR1 KGHSH, CDR2 LQKENI. Between the trimmed V and J ends, which lost 0 bases and 9 bases, there was a span of 9 bases. The CDR3 nucleotides read TGTGCCAGCTCACCACCGACTGGGGGGCCCCAGCATTTT. Translation: CASSPPTGGPQHF.

This clonotype was detected ten times or more. The rearrangement joins TRBV7-9 to TRBJ2-3; TRBD1 might be the D (7 bases). This CDR3 contains 12 residues. Germline V gene sequence: CDR1 SEHNR, CDR2 FQNEAQ (reference sequence). Trimming left V 8 bases short and J 6 bases short, with 12 bases between. In nucleotides, the CDR3 is TGTGCCAGCCAGGGGGGCGCGGATACGCAGTATTTT. Translated, it gives CASQGGADTQYF.

This chain connects TRBV5-3 to TRBJ2-2; D not resolved. TRBV5-3 is classed as an ORF, of uncertain function. Trimming removed 10 bases at V and 0 bases at J, with 7 bases between. CDR3 length: 12 residues. The CDR3 nucleotides are TGTGCCTGCAGAACGAACACCGGGGAGCTGTTTTTT. Translated: CACRTNTGELFF.

This clonotype was observed many times. The chain has TRBV10-3 and TRBJ1-5; TRBD1 might be the D (5 bases). This CDR3 is built from 15 residues. CDR1 and CDR2 from the germline V gene are ENHRY and SYGVKD. V was clipped by 0 bases and J by 7 bases, with 13 bases between them. The CDR3 coding sequence is TGTGCCATCAGTGAGTCCGAGGGGTCCAGGCAGCCCCAGCATTTT. Translation: CAISESEGSRQPQHF.

Only a few counts were recorded for this clonotype. V is TRBV7-9 and J is TRBJ1-4; possibly TRBD1 for D (6 bases). CDR1 and CDR2 from the germline V gene are SEHNR and FQNEAQ (reference sequence). This CDR3 has 13 amino acids. Trimming took 6 bases from V and 8 from J, leaving 13 bases between them. The CDR3 DNA reads TGTGCCAGCAGTACAGGGTTTAAGGAAAAACTGTTTTTT. It yields the protein CASSTGFKEKLFF.

The table lists this clonotype with many counts. The V gene is TRBV27, the J gene TRBJ2-7; 14 bases map to TRBD2. Trimming cost V 6 bases and J 2 bases; bases outside gene matches: 3. Germline V gives CDR1 MNHEY, CDR2 SMNVEV (reference sequence). This CDR3 contains 15 residues. The CDR3 coding sequence is TGTGCCAGCAGCCAGACTAGCGGGAGGGCCTACGAGCAGTACTTC. Translating it yields CASSQTSGRAYEQYF.

This clonotype was found many times. V is TRBV7-9 and J is TRBJ1-5; tentative D call: TRBD1 (5 bases). Germline-derived CDR1 and CDR2 are SEHNR and FQNEAQ (reference sequence). The CDR3 totals 17 residues. V lost 7 bases and J lost 3, with 22 bases in between. The DNA for the CDR3 is TGTGCCAGCACCGCTTCAGACAGCCACACACCCAATCAGCCCCAGCATTTT. Translated: CASTASDSHTPNQPQHF. The whole variable domain, remainder taken from reference TRBV7-9 and TRBJ1-5, is DTGVSQNPRHKITKRGQNVTFRCDPISEHNRLYWYRQTLGQGPEFLTYFQNEAQLEKSRLLSDRFSAERPKGSFSTLEIQRTEQGDSAMYLCASTASDSHTPNQPQHFGDGTRLSIL.

V usage is TRBV7-3 and J usage is TRBJ2-1, with 8 bases lining up with TRBD2. CDR3 length: 15 amino acids. Per the germline V gene, CDR1 is SGHTA and CDR2 is FQGTGA. J lost 4 bases, V lost 2 bases, and 4 bases had no gene match. The CDR3 nucleotides read TGTGCCAGCAGCTTATATAGCGGGAAATACAATGAGCAGTTCTTC. Translation: CASSLYSGKYNEQFF. The full variable domain, in which reference TRBV7-3 and TRBJ2-1 provide the parts outside the CDR3, is GAGVSQTPSNKVTEKGKYVELRCDPISGHTALYWYRQSLGQGPEFLIYFQGTGAADDSGLPNDRFFAVRPEGSVSTLKIQRTERGDSAVYLCASSLYSGKYNEQFFGPGTRLTVL.

The chain uses TRBV6-5 and TRBJ2-1; D may be TRBD1 (6 bases). The CDR3 runs to 15 residues. Germline loops: CDR1 MNHEY, CDR2 SVGAGI. V lost 6 bases and J lost 2, with 14 bases in between. CDR3 bases: TGTGCCAGCAGCCCGGGGACACTTCCCTACAATGAGCAGTTCTTC. Translation gives CASSPGTLPYNEQFF.

Of note for this clonotype: The conserved phenylalanine or tryptophan normally closing the CDR3 is absent here, so this likely arose from a read error. This chain links TRBV27 with TRBJ1-6; 7 nucleotides align to TRBD1. The germline V gene has CDR1 MNHEY and CDR2 SMNVEV (reference sequence). This CDR3 has 15 residues. The ends lost 0 bases at V and 9 bases at J; junction bases unmatched: 5. The CDR3, as DNA: TGTGCCAGCAGTTTATCTGCCGGGACAGTTTCACCCCTCCACCTT. Translating it yields CASSLSAGTVSPLHL.

This clonotype was detected only a few times. The CDR3 is CASTASRDTVDWPQHF. Here the CDR3 DNA reads TGTGCCAGTACCGCATCCCGGGACACCGTCGACTGGCCCCAGCATTTT. This rearrangement joins TRBV19 to TRBJ1-5; D possibly corresponds to TRBD1 (6 bases). Germline lookup yields CDR1 LNHDA and CDR2 SQIVND (reference sequence). The V end lost 7 bases, the J end lost 9 bases, and 25 bases lay between the germline ends. The CDR3 is made up of 16 amino acids.

V gene TRBV11-2 combines with J gene TRBJ2-3; a possible D gene is TRBD2 (6 bases). The CDR3 has 14 residues. The germline V gene has CDR1 SGHAT and CDR2 FQNNGV. The V gene lost 3 bases and the J gene lost 1 base, with 8 bases spanning the gap. CDR3 bases: TGTGCCAGCAGCTTCCCTAGCGGCACAGATACGCAGTATTTT. Amino acid sequence: CASSFPSGTDTQYF.

This clonotype was seen a few times. The V call is TRBV19, the J call TRBJ1-5, with TRBD1 as a possible D gene (6 bases). V lost 1 base to trimming and J lost 0 bases, with 10 bases between them. This CDR3 region has 16 residues. Germline V gives CDR1 LNHDA, CDR2 SQIVND (reference sequence). The DNA of the CDR3 is TGTGCCAGTAGTATAGCGACAGGAGCTAGCAATCAGCCCCAGCATTTT. Translating it yields CASSIATGASNQPQHF.